The present entry profiles one TCR beta chain with its context. This sample stems from a study of blood T cell repertoires in COVID-19. Study-level information: Sources were T cells, B-cell-depleted T cells, or PBMCs; the material itself was cDNA or gDNA.

Germline CDR1 and CDR2: SEHNR and FQNEAQ (reference sequence). With 5 bases clipped from V and 1 base from J, the junction kept 6 bases outside the gene matches. The CDR3 has 17 residues. Here immunoSEQ multiplex PCR was the method, and the copy in TCRdb shows in-frame clones only, minus some. The top ten clones hold roughly 1.5% of a sample with some 50,000 clones, over 80% of them seen once. The chain carries TRBV7-9 and TRBJ2-2, with 11 bases matching TRBD2. What was sequenced was peripheral blood. The clonotype originates from a man aged 45-60 years with acute or convalescent COVID-19. In DNA form, the CDR3 reads TGTGCCAGCAGCCAAAAACTAGCGGGGGTGAACACCGGGGAGCTGTTTTTT. This encodes CASSQKLAGVNTGELFF.